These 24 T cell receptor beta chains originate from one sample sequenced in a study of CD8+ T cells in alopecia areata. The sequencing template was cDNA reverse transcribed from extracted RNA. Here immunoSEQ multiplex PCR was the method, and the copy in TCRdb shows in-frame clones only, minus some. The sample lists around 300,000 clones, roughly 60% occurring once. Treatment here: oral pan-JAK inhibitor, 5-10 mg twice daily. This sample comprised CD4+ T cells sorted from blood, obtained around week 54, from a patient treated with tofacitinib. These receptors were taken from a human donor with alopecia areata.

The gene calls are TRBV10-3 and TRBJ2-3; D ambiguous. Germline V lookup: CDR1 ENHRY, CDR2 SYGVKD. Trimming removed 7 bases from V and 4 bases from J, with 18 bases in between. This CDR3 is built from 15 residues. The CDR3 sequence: CAIKFSPLGADTQYF. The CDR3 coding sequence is TGTGCCATCAAATTTTCCCCATTAGGCGCAGATACGCAGTATTTT.

Here the CDR3 reads CASSGPGGRETQYF. The CDR3 bases are TGTGCCAGCAGCGGCCCAGGGGGCAGGGAGACCCAGTACTTC. The chain is built from TRBV7-9 and TRBJ2-5; 8 bases match TRBD1. V dropped 5 bases and J dropped 5; count of bases not matched to a gene: 7. The CDR3 loop spans 14 amino acids. Germline V lookup: CDR1 SEHNR, CDR2 FQNEAQ (reference sequence).

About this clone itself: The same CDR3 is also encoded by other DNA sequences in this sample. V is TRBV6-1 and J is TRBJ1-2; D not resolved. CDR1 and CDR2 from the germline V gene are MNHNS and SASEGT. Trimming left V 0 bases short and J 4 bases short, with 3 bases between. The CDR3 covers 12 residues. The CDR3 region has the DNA TGTGCCAGCAGTGAAGCTAGCTATGGCTACACCTTC. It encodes CASSEASYGYTF.

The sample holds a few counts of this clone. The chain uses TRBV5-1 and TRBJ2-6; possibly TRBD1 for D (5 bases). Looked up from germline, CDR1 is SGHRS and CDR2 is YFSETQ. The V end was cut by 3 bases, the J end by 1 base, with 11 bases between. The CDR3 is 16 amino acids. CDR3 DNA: TGCGCCAGCAGCTCACCAGGGTTATCTGGGGCCAACGTCCTGACTTTC. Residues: CASSSPGLSGANVLTF.

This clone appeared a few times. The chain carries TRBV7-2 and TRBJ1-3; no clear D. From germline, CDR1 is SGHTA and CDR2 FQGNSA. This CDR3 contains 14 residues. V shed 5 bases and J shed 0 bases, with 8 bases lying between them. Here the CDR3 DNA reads TGTGCCAGCAGCCCCCCCACCTCTGGAAACACCATATATTTT. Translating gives CASSPPTSGNTIYF. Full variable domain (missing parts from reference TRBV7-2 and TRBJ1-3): GAGVSQSPSNKVTEKGKDVELRCDPISGHTALYWYRQSLGQGLEFLIYFQGNSAPDKSGLPSDRFSAERTGGSVSTLTIQRTQQEDSAVYLCASSPPTSGNTIYFGEGSWLTVV.

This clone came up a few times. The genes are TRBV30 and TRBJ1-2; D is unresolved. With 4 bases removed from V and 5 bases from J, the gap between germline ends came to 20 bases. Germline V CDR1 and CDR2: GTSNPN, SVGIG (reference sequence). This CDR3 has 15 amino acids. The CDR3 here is CAWMRRTLWIYGYTF. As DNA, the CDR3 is TGTGCCTGGATGCGGCGGACCCTCTGGATATATGGCTACACCTTC. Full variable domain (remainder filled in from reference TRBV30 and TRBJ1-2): SQTIHQWPATLVQPVGSPLSLECTVEGTSNPNLYWYRQAAGRGLQLLFYSVGIGQISSEVPQNLSASRPQDRQFILSSKKLLLSDSGFYLCAWMRRTLWIYGYTFGSGTRLTVV.

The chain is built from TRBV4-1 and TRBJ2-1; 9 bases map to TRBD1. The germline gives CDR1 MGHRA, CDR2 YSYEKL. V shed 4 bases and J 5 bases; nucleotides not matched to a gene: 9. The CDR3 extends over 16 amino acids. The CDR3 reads CASSRVTGGEHNEQFF. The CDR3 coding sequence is TGCGCCAGCAGCCGCGTAACAGGGGGCGAACACAATGAGCAGTTCTTC.

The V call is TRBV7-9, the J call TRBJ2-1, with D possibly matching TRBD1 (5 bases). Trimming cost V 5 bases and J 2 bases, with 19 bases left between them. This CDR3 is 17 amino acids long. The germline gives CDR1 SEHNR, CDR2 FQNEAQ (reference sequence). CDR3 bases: TGTGCCAGCAGCCCCCTCGAGAAAGGCAGGGCCTACAATGAGCAGTTCTTC. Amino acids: CASSPLEKGRAYNEQFF.

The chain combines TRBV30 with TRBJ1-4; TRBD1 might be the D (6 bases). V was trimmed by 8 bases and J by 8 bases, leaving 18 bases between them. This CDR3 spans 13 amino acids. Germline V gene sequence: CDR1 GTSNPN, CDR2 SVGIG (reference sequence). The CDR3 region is CARRGGLEEKLFF. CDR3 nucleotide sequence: TGTGCCCGCCGTGGGGGGCTGGAAGAAAAACTGTTTTTT.

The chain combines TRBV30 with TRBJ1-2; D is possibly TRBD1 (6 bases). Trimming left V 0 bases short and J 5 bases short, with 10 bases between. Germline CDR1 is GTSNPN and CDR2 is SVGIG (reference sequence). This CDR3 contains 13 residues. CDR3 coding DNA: TGTGCCTGGAGTGTACGACAGGAGTATGGCTACACCTTC. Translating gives CAWSVRQEYGYTF.

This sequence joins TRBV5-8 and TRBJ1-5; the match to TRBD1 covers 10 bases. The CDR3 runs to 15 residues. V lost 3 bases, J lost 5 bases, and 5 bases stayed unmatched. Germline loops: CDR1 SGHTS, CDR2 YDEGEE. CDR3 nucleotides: TGTGCCAGCAGCTGGGGGACAGGGGAGGATCAGCCCCAGCATTTT. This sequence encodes CASSWGTGEDQPQHF.

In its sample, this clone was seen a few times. The CDR3 nucleotides are TGTGCCAGCAGTTACGCAGGGGAAAATTCACCCCTCCACTTT. Translation: CASSYAGENSPLHF. The chain has TRBV6-5 and TRBJ1-6; D is perhaps TRBD1 (6 bases). Germline assignment: CDR1 MNHEY and CDR2 SVGAGI. V was pared by 2 bases and J by 7 bases, with 9 bases between. This CDR3 is 14 amino acids long.

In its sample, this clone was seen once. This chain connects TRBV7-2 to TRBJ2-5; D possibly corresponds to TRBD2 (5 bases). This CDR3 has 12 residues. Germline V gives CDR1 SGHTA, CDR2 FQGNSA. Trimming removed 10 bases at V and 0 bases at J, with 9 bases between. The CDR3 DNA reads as TGTGCCATCCCGAGGGACCAAGAGACCCAGTACTTC. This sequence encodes CAIPRDQETQYF.

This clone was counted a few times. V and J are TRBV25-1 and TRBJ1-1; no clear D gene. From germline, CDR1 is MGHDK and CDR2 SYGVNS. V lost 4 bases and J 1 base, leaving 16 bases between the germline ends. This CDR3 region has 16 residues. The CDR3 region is CASSAGLGGENTEAFF. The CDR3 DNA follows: TGTGCCAGCAGTGCCGGGTTAGGTGGGGAGAACACTGAAGCTTTCTTT. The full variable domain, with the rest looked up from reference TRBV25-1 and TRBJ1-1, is EADIYQTPRYLVIGTGKKITLECSQTMGHDKMYWYQQDPGMELHLIHYSYGVNSTEKGDLSSESTVSRIRTEHFPLTLESARPSHTSQYLCASSAGLGGENTEAFFGQGTRLTVV.

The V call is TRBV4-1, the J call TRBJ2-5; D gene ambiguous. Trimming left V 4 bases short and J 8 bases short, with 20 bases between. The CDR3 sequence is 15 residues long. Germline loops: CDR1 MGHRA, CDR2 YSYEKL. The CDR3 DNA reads TGCGCCAGCAGCCTTCATGACTCAACCAATAAAACCCAGTACTTC. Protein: CASSLHDSTNKTQYF.

Written as DNA, the CDR3 is TGTGCCTGGAGTGACACCGGGACAGGGGCACTTTACTATGGCTACACCTTC. This translates into CAWSDTGTGALYYGYTF. The chain has TRBV30 and TRBJ1-2, with 10 nucleotides matching TRBD1. V lost 1 base and J lost 3; bases outside the gene matches: 11. CDR1 GTSNPN and CDR2 SVGIG come from the germline V gene (reference sequence). The CDR3 sequence is 17 residues long.

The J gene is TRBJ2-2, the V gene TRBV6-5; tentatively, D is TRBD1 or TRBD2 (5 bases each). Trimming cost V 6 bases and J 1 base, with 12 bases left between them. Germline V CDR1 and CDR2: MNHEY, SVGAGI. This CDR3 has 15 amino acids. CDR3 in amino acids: CASSPGRLNTGELFF. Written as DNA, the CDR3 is TGTGCCAGCAGCCCGGGACGCCTGAACACCGGGGAGCTGTTTTTT.

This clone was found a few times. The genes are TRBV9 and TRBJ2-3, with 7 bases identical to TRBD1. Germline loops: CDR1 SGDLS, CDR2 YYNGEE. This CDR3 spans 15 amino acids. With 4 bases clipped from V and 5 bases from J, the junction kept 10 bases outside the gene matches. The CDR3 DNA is TGTGCCAGCAGCTCAAGGACAGGTCAAATAGATACGCAGTATTTT. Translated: CASSSRTGQIDTQYF.

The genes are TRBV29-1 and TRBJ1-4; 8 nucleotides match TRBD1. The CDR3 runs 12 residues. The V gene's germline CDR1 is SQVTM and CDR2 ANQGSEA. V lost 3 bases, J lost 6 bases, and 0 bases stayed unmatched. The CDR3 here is CSVETGDEKLFF. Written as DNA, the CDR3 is TGCAGCGTTGAGACAGGGGATGAAAAACTGTTTTTT.

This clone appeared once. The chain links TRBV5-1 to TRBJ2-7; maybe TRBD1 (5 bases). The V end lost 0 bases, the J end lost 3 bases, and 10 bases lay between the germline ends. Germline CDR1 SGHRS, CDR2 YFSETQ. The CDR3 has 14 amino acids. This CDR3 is CASSLVGARYEQYF. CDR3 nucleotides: TGCGCCAGCAGCTTGGTAGGGGCTCGCTACGAGCAGTACTTC.

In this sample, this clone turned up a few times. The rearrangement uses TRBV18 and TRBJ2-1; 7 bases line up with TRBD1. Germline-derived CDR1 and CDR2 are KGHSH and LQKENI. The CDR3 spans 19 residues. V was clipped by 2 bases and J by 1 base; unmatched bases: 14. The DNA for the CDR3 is TGTGCCAGCTCACCAGTGAAGGGGGCTATGTTTAGGTCCTACAATGAGCAGTTCTTC. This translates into CASSPVKGAMFRSYNEQFF. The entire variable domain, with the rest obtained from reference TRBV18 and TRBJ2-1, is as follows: NAGVMQNPRHLVRRRGQEARLRCSPMKGHSHVYWYRQLPEEGLKFMVYLQKENIIDESGMPKERFSAEFPKEGPSILRIQQVVRGDSAAYFCASSPVKGAMFRSYNEQFFGPGTRLTVL.

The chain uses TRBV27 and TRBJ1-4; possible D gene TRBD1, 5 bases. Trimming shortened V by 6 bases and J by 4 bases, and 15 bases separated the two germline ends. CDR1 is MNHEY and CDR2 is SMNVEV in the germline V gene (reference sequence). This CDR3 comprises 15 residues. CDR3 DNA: TGTGCCAGCAGCCCCTCAGGGCCGATTAATGAAAAACTGTTTTTT. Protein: CASSPSGPINEKLFF.

The CDR3 region is CASSHGVGAYEQYF. CDR3 DNA sequence: TGTGCCAGCAGCCACGGAGTAGGTGCCTACGAGCAGTACTTC. The rearrangement links TRBV4-2 to TRBJ2-5; no firm D call. The closer fit of TRBJ2-7 to the DNA end suggests the J call may be wrong. Germline assignment: CDR1 LGHNA and CDR2 YNFKEQ. The CDR3 spans 14 residues.

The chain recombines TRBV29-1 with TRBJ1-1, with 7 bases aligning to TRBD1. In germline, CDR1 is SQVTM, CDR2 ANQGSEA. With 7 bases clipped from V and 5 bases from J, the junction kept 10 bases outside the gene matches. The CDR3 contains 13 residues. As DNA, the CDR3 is TGCAGCGCTGTGACAGGGACGGGGACTGAAGCTTTCTTT. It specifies CSAVTGTGTEAFF.